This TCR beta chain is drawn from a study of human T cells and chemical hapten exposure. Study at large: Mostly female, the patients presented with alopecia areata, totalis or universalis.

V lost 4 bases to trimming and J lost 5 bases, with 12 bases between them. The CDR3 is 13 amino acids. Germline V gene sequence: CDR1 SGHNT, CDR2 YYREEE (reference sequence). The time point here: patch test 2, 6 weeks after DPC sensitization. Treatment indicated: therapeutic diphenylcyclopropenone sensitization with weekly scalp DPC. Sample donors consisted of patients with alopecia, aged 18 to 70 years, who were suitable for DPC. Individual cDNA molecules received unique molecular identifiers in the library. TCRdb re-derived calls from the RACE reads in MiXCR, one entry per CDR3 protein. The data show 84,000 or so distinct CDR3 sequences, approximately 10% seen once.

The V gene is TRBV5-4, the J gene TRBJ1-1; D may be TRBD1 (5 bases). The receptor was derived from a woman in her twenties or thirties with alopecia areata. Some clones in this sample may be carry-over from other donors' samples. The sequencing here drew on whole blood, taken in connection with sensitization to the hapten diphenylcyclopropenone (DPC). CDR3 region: CASSRWGGTEAFF. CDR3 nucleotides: TGTGCCAGCAGCAGGTGGGGGGGAACTGAAGCTTTCTTT.